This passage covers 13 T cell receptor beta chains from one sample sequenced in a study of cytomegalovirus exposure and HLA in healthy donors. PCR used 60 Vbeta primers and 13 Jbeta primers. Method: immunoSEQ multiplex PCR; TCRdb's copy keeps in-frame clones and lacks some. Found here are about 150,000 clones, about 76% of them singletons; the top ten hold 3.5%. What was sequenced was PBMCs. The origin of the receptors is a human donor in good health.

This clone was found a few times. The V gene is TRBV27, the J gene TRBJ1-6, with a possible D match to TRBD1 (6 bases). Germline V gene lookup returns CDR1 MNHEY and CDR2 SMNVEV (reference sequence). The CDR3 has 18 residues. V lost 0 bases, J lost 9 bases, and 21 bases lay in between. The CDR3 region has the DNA TGTGCCAGCAGTTTATCAAGGGGACAAGACTTTCGAGTTTCACCCCTCCACTTT. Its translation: CASSLSRGQDFRVSPLHF.

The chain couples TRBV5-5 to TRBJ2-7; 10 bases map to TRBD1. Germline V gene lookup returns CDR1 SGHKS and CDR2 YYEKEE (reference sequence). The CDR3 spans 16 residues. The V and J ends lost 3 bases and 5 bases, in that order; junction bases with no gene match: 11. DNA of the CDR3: TGTGCCAGCAGCTCGACAGGGACAGGGGAAGCCCACGAGCAGTACTTC. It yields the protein CASSSTGTGEAHEQYF.

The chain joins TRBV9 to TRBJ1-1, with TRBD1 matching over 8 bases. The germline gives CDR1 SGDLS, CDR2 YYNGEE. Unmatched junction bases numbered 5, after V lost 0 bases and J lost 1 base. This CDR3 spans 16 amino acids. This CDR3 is CASSVDGTGGNTEAFF. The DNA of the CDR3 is TGTGCCAGCAGCGTAGATGGGACAGGCGGGAACACTGAAGCTTTCTTT.

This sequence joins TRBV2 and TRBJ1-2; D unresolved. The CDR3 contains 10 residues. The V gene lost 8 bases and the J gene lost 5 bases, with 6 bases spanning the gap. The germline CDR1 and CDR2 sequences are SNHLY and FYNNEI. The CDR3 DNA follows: TGTGCCAGCGGAGAATATGGCTACACCTTC. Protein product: CASGEYGYTF.

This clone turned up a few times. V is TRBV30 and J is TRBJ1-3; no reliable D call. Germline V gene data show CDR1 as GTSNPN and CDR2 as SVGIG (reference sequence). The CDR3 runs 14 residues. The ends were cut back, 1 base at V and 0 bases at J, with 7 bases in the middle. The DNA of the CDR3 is TGTGCCTGGAGTGGAGGCAGCTCTGGAAACACCATATATTTT. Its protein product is CAWSGGSSGNTIYF.

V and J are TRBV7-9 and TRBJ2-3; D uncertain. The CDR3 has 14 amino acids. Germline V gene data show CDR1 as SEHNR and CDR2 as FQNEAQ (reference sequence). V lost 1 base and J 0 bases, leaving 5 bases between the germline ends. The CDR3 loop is CASSLGQSTDTQYF. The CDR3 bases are TGTGCCAGCAGCTTAGGGCAAAGCACAGATACGCAGTATTTT.

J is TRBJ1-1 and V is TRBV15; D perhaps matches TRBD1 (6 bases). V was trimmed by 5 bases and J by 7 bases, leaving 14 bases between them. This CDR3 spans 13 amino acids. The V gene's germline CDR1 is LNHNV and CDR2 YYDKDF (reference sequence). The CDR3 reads CATSYDRLIEAFF. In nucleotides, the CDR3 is TGTGCCACCAGCTACGACAGGCTTATTGAAGCTTTCTTT.

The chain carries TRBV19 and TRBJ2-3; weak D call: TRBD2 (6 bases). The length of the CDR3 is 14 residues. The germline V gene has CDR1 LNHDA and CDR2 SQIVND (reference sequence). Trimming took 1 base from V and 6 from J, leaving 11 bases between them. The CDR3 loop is CASSIGGDRDTQYF. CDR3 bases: TGTGCCAGTAGTATAGGCGGGGATAGGGATACGCAGTATTTT.

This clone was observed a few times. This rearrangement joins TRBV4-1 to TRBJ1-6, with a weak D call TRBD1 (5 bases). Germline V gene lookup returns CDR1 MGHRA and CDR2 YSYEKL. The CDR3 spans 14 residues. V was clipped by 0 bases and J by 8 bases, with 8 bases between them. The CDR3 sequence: CASSQDREDSPLHF. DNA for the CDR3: TGCGCCAGCAGCCAAGACAGGGAGGATTCACCCCTCCACTTT.

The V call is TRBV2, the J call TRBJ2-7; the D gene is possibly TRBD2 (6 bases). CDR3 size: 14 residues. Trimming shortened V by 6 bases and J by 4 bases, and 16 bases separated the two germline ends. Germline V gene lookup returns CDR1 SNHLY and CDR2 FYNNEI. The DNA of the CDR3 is TGTGCCAGCAGCCTGGCTAGCGATAAATACGAGCAGTACTTC. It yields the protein CASSLASDKYEQYF.

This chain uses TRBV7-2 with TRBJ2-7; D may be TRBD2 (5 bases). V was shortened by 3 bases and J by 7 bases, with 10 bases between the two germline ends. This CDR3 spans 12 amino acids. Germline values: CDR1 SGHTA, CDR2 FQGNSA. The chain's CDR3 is CASSFLAEEQYF. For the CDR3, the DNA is TGTGCCAGCAGCTTCCTAGCAGAGGAGCAGTACTTC.

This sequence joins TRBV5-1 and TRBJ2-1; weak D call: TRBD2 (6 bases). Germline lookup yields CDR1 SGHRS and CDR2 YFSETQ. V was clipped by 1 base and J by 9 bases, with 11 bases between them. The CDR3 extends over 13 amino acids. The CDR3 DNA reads TGCGCCAGCAGCTTGACCCTAGCGTCTGAGCAGTTCTTC. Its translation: CASSLTLASEQFF.

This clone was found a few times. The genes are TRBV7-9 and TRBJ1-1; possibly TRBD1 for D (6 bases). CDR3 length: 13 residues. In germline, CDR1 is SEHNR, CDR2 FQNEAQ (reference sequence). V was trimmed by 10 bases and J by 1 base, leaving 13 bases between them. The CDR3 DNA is TGTGCCATCGCTGGACAGACGAACACTGAAGCTTTCTTT. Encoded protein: CAIAGQTNTEAFF. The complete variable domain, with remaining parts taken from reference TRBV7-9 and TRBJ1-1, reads DTGVSQNPRHKITKRGQNVTFRCDPISEHNRLYWYRQTLGQGPEFLTYFQNEAQLEKSRLLSDRFSAERPKGSFSTLEIQRTEQGDSAMYLCAIAGQTNTEAFFGQGTRLTVV.